This entry concerns a single TCR beta chain. This entry belongs to a study of T-cell reconstitution after alpha-beta-depleted transplantation in children. Construction of the TCRbeta library involved unique molecular identifiers. MiXCR, applied by TCRdb to the PCR reads, yields one record per CDR3 protein. The sample consists of 500,000 to 600,000 distinct CDR3 sequences, around a third of them appearing once. The specimen comprised PBMCs from the stem cell graft donor, sampled from the stem cell graft. The TCR originated in a human donor who donated a stem cell graft to a child with aplastic anemia.

CDR3 DNA: TGTGCCAGCAGTGTGGGGGGGACTAGCGGAGATACGCAGTATTTT. This codes for CASSVGGTSGDTQYF. V and J are TRBV25-1 and TRBJ2-3; TRBD2 matches 11 bases. The CDR3 is 15 amino acids. Germline-derived CDR1 and CDR2 are MGHDK and SYGVNS. The V gene end was trimmed by 4 bases and the J gene end by 5 bases; junction bases not matched to a gene: 5.